Listed below are T cell receptor beta chains from one sample, sequenced in a study of cytomegalovirus exposure and HLA in healthy donors. Repertoires were generated with immunoSEQ multiplex PCR, while TCRdb's copy carries only in-frame clones and drops some. The table includes 90,000 or so clones, around 85% detected once. The sample was PBMCs. The receptors were gathered from a man younger than 30 in good health and CMV-seropositive. Each CDR3 is given with its conserved first and last residue. A D gene is named only where the DNA matches it firmly. Clone size is stated in some rows and not others, as once, few, many or a class when expanded.

>TRBD1|TRBJ2-1|TRBV18|once
TGTGCCAGCTCACCTAGGGACAGGGGTTACAATGAGCAGTTCTTC
CASSPRDRGYNEQFF
>.|TRBJ2-5|TRBV27|.
TGTGCCAGCAGTTTATCGTCCCCGGGTATAAGTAAGGAGACCCAGTACTTC
CASSLSSPGISKETQYF
>TRBD1|TRBJ2-5|TRBV28|.
TGTGCCAGCAGTTCACCGACAGGGCCTCTGGGGGAGACCCAGTACTTC
CASSSPTGPLGETQYF
>TRBD2|TRBJ2-2|TRBV5-1|once
TGCGCCAGCAGCTTGGAAGGGACTAGCGGGAGGACCGGGGAGCTGTTTTTT
CASSLEGTSGRTGELFF
>.|TRBJ2-1|TRBV29-1|.
TGCAGCATTCTTCCTTACAATGAGCAGTTCTTC
CSILPYNEQFF
>TRBD1|TRBJ1-2|TRBV18|.
TGTGCCAGCTCACCATTCGAGAACAGGGGGCTGTTTGGCTACACCTTC
CASSPFENRGLFGYTF
>.|TRBJ2-6|TRBV10-2|.
TGCGCCAGCAGTGAGTCGATCCCGGGATCTGGGGCCAACGTCCTGACTTTC
CASSESIPGSGANVLTF
>.|TRBJ2-5|TRBV11-2|.
TGTGCCAGCAGCCTTCAAGAGACCCAGTACTTC
CASSLQETQYF
>TRBD1|TRBJ1-3|TRBV30|.
TGTGCCTGGAGTGGGACAGGCTTTTATCCAGGAAACACCATATATTTT
CAWSGTGFYPGNTIYF
>.|TRBJ2-2|TRBV25-1|.
TGTGCCAGCAGTGAATACATCGGGGAGCTGTTTTTT
CASSEYIGELFF
>TRBD2|TRBJ2-1|TRBV5-1|.
TGCGCCAGCAGCATCCAGGGCGGGGGGGGTCGATATGAGCAGTTCTTC
CASSIQGGGGRYEQFF
>.|TRBJ1-5|TRBV6-9|.
TGTGCCAGCAGTTATTACAGGGTTTTGAGTCAGCCCCAGCATTTT
CASSYYRVLSQPQHF
>.|TRBJ2-5|TRBV28|.
TGTGCCAGCGGGAAGGGGTCTGGGCAAGAGACCCAGTACTTC
CASGKGSGQETQYF
>TRBD1|TRBJ2-1|TRBV10-1|.
TGCGCCAGCAGTGCCCCCGGGACAGGGATAGATGAGCAGTTCTTC
CASSAPGTGIDEQFF
>TRBD2|TRBJ2-3|TRBV12-5|.
TGTGCTAGTGGTTTGGTATATAGCCGTAGCGGGACTAGCACAGATACGCAGTATTTT
CASGLVYSRSGTSTDTQYF
>TRBD1|TRBJ1-2|TRBV13|.
TGTGCCAGCAGCTTAGGTCAGGGGGCTAACTATGGCTACACCTTC
CASSLGQGANYGYTF